Sequencing of this T cell receptor beta chain was carried out in a study of OX40 agonist ivuxolimab in advanced cancers. For the wider study: Ivuxolimab was a fully human IgG2 agonistic monoclonal antibody targeting the costimulatory receptor OX40 (CD134). Intravenous ivuxolimab was administered to patients every 2 weeks at six dose levels: 0.01, 0.1, 0.3, 1.5, 3 and 10 mg/kg. Among the 52 dose-escalation patients, about 19 had hepatocellular carcinoma, 15 melanoma, 9 renal cell carcinoma and 9 head and neck cancer. In the dose-escalation cohort, more than 75% of patients were male, and the mean age was approximately 60 years, with a range of about 23 to 80. Patients were allowed to have had prior anti-PD-1, anti-PD-L1 or anti-CTLA-4 therapy, and roughly 40% of the dose-escalation patients had been treated with checkpoint inhibitors. Partial responses were achieved by three dose-escalation patients, of whom one had hepatocellular carcinoma and two had cutaneous melanoma. The purpose of peripheral TCRbeta sequencing was to test whether ivuxolimab changed TCR sequence diversity and led to clonal T-cell expansion. The monotherapy dose-escalation portion (N ≈ 50 patients) of the phase I ivuxolimab trial is reported in the paper. The research as a whole found: After ivuxolimab, more expanded clones were found on average in CD8+ T cells than in CD4+ T cells. Clonal expansion of both CD4+ and CD8+ blood T cells was observed from baseline to week 6 at doses 0.1 to 3.0 mg/kg. Low levels of normalized T-cell clonal expansion were also shown by some nonresponding patients. Which antigens the clonally expanded peripheral T cells were specific for was not determined. In partial responders in the 0.1-3.0 mg/kg groups, normalized peripheral clonal expansion was found to be among the lowest, especially among CD8+ T cells.

Genomic DNA was isolated from the sorted cells so that the TCRbeta CDR3 region could be sequenced. The immunoSEQ Assay was used for sequencing of TCRbeta CDR3 regions. TCRdb provides this immuneACCESS table in a form limited to in-frame rearrangements. Some clones are lacking; in checked studies, under half of them reflect an unresolved V gene, and why the rest are absent is not known. The sample yields under 95,000 clones; 86% were counted once. 6.5% to 7.5% of the sample is held by the ten biggest clonotypes. A remark on this clone: Its recognized antigen is unknown. Within one base of it there is no much larger clone, and no base qualities were kept.

The CDR3 numbers 16 residues from cysteine through phenylalanine. Only the CDR3 region is kept as DNA, spanning 48 bases read in frame from base 1. Relative to germline, V is missing 0 bases and J is missing 2 bases, with 3 bases of the junction outside any gene match. CDR1 is given as MNHEY and CDR2 as SVGAGI, both from the germline V gene. Patients with a history of autoimmune disease or receiving systemic immunosuppression were excluded from the trial. Peripheral blood for TCR sequencing was collected from all dose cohorts at baseline, on cycle 4 day 1, and on cycle 7 day 1. Samples came from an open-label, multicenter, first-in-human phase I dose-escalation trial of ivuxolimab. Adults with locally advanced or metastatic melanoma, renal cell carcinoma, hepatocellular carcinoma or head and neck squamous cell carcinoma were enrolled in the trial. Before TCR sequencing, CD4+ T cells and CD8+ T cells from peripheral blood were sorted into separate populations.

The chain joins TRBV6-5 to TRBJ2-3; the junction holds 9 bases that match TRBD1. This specimen consisted of CD4+ or CD8+ T cells sorted from blood, obtained in a trial of the OX40 agonist ivuxolimab. This receptor was obtained from an adult with an advanced solid tumor such as melanoma, head and neck, liver or kidney cancer. The DNA is TGTGCCAGCAGTTACTCGACAGGGGGAATCACAGATACGCAGTATTTT. Its coded protein is CASSYSTGGITDTQYF.